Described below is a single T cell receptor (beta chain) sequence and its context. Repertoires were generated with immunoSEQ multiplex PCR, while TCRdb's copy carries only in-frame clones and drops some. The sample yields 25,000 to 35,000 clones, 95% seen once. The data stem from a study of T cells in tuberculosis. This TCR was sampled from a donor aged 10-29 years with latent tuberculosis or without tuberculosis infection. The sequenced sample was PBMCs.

CDR3 in DNA: TGTGCCAGCAGCGTACTACAGGGATACTATGGCTACACCTTC. It yields the protein CASSVLQGYYGYTF. The rearrangement uses TRBV7-2 and TRBJ1-2, with D perhaps matching TRBD1 (6 bases). V gave up 5 bases and J gave up 3 bases, with 13 bases separating them. Germline CDR1 SGHTA, CDR2 FQGNSA. CDR3 length equals 14 residues.